The rows below give T cell receptor beta chains drawn from one sample of a study of Ad26.COV2.S vaccination and SARS-CoV-2 variants. TCRdb's copy holds only in-frame clones and misses some; the assay was immunoSEQ multiplex PCR. The sample lists roughly 410,000 clones, 83% occurring once. The sequencing used peripheral blood, collected in a trial of Ad26.COV2.S vaccine versus placebo. The receptors stem from a person aged 18-65 years who received the Ad26.COV2.S COVID-19 vaccine or a placebo. Each CDR3 is given with its conserved first and last residue. D genes are given only for firm matches. Some rows mark clone size as missing; the rest say once, few, many or name a class of expanded clone.

D	V	J	size	CDR3	DNA
TRBD2	TRBV5-5	TRBJ2-1	few	CASSSFSGVPAEQFF	TGTGCCAGCAGCTCCTTTAGCGGGGTGCCCGCTGAGCAGTTCTTC
TRBD1	TRBV5-1	TRBJ1-1	-	CASSLRDRTTEAFF	TGCGCCAGCAGCTTACGGGACAGGACAACTGAAGCTTTCTTT
-	TRBV7-9	TRBJ1-3	-	CASSLRGAGNTIYF	TGTGCCAGCAGCTTGAGGGGGGCTGGAAACACCATATATTTT
-	TRBV5-1	TRBJ2-5	once	CASSLTPVGVETQYF	TGCGCCAGCAGCTTGACCCCGGTGGGCGTAGAGACCCAGTACTTC
-	TRBV29-1	TRBJ2-5	-	CSSGPQGTQYF	TGCAGCTCAGGCCCCCAGGGGACCCAGTACTTC
-	TRBV11-2	TRBJ2-3	-	CASSLGNTDTQYF	TGTGCCAGCAGCTTAGGAAACACAGATACGCAGTATTTT
-	TRBV3-1/TRBV3-2	TRBJ1-3	-	CASSQDHRPPGNTIYF	TGTGCCAGCAGCCAAGATCATAGACCCCCTGGAAACACCATATATTTT
-	TRBV2	TRBJ2-3	-	CASRGPWARRDTQYF	TGTGCCAGCAGGGGGCCCTGGGCACGGCGAGATACGCAGTATTTT
TRBD1	TRBV6-5	TRBJ1-2	-	CASSLDRVYGYTF	TGTGCCAGCAGCTTGGACAGGGTCTATGGCTACACCTTC
-	TRBV30	TRBJ2-7	-	CASIAEGSSYEQYF	TGTGCCTCCATTGCGGAGGGAAGCTCCTACGAGCAGTACTTC